The clone carrying this T cell receptor (beta chain) was observed at least ten times. Template material for amplifying TCR beta CDR3 regions consisted of RNA transcripts. Primed by the HTBI set, a first-round RT-PCR was run on the TCR CDR3. TCRdb reprocessed the multiplex PCR reads via MiXCR and lists one record per CDR3 protein. This table has some 760,000 distinct CDR3 sequences, around 13% appearing once. The sample is drawn from a study of T cells in Graves' hyperthyroidism and ophthalmopathy. Study-wide background: Peripheral blood was taken when the disease was first diagnosed, before any treatment began.

This receptor was identified in a woman younger than 35 with Graves' hyperthyroidism. Source material: blood.

In DNA, the CDR3 is TGTGCCAGCAGCAAGACACCCCCGGATGGCTACACCTTC. Translation gives CASSKTPPDGYTF. The genes are TRBV7-2 and TRBJ1-2; D ambiguous. The germline CDR1 and CDR2 sequences are SGHTA and FQGNSA. V gave up 5 bases and J gave up 6 bases, with 13 bases separating them. The CDR3 consists of 13 residues.